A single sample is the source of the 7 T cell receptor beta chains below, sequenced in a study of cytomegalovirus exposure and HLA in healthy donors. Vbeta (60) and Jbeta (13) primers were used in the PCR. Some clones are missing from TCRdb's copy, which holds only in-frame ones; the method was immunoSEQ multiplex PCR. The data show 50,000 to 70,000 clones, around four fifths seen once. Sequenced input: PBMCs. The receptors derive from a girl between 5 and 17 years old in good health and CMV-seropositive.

The CDR3 bases are TGTGCCAGCAACGGACAGGGTATTCCAGATACGCAGTATTTT. It codes for CASNGQGIPDTQYF. The chain is built from TRBV11-2 and TRBJ2-3; 8 bases align to TRBD1. V trimming: 7 bases; J trimming: 4 bases; junction bases outside the gene matches: 7. Germline V lookup: CDR1 SGHAT, CDR2 FQNNGV. CDR3 length: 14 residues.

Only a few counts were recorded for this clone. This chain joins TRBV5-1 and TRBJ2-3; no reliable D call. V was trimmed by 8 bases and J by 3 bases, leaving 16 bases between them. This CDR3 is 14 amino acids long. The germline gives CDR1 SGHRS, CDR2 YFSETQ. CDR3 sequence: CASHSLEVTDTQYF. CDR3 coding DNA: TGCGCCAGTCACTCTCTAGAGGTGACAGATACGCAGTATTTT.

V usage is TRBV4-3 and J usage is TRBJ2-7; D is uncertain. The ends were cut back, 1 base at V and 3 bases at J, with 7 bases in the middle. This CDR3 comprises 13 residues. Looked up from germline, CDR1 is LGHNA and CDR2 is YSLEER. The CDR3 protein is CASSQGLGYEQYF. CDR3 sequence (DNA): TGCGCCAGCAGCCAAGGCCTCGGCTACGAGCAGTACTTC.

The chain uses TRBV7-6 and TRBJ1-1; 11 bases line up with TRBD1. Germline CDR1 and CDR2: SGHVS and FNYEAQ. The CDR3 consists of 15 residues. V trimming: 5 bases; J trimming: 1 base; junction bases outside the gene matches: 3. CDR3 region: CASSHGQGANTEAFF. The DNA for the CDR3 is TGTGCCAGCAGCCACGGACAGGGGGCGAACACTGAAGCTTTCTTT.

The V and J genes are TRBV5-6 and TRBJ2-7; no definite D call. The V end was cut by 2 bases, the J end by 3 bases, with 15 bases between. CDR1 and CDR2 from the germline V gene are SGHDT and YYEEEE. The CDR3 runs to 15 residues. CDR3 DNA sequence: TGTGCCAGCAGCTTATATGCCGGAGCCGACTACGAGCAGTACTTC. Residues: CASSLYAGADYEQYF.

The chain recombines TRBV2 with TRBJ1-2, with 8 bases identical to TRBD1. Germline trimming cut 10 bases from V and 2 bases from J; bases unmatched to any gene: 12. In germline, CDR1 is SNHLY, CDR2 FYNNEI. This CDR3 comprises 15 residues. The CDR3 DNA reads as TGTGCCAACACCCCAGACCCAGGGGGCAACTATGGCTACACCTTC. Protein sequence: CANTPDPGGNYGYTF.

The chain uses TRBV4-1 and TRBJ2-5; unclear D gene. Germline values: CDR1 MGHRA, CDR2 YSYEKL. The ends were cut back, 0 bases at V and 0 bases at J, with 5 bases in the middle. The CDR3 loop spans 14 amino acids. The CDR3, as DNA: TGCGCCAGCAGCCAAGAGCCGGACCAAGAGACCCAGTACTTC. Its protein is CASSQEPDQETQYF.